The clone carrying this T cell receptor beta chain has just one count. This sample stems from a study of identifying expanded T cells in peripheral blood. The CDR3 totals 14 residues. Trimming at V came to 6 bases and at J to 3 bases, leaving 3 bases not matched to a gene. Germline V CDR1 and CDR2: SGHTA, FQGNSA. Healthy donors had no documented immune events, such as infections, while sampled. The repertoire was sequenced with immunoSEQ multiplex PCR; TCRdb's copy has only in-frame clones and lacks some. The table records approximately 130,000 clones, more than 80% of them present only once. Sequencing was performed on blood. The chain uses TRBV7-2 and TRBJ2-7; TRBD2 aligns across 12 bases. This sequence originates from a person between 18 and 69 years old in good health. The CDR3 nucleotides read TGTGCCAGCAGGAGACTAGCGGGGGTCTACGAGCAGTACTTC. Translated: CASRRLAGVYEQYF.